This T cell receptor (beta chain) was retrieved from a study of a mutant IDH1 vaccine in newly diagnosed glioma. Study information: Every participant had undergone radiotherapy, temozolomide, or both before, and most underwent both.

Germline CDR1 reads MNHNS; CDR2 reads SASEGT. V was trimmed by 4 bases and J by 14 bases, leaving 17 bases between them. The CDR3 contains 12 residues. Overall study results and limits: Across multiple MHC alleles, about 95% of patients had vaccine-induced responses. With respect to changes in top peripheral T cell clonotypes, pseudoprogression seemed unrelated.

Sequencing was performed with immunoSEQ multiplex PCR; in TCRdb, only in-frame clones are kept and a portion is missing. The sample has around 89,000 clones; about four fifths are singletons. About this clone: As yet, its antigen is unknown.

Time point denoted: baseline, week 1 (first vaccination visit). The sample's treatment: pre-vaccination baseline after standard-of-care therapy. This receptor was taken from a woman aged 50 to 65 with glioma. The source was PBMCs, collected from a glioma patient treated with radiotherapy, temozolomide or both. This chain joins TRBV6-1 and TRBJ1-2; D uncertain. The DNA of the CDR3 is TGTGCCAGCAGTGTTTTCAAAGGGCGGTGGACCTTC. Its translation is CASSVFKGRWTF.